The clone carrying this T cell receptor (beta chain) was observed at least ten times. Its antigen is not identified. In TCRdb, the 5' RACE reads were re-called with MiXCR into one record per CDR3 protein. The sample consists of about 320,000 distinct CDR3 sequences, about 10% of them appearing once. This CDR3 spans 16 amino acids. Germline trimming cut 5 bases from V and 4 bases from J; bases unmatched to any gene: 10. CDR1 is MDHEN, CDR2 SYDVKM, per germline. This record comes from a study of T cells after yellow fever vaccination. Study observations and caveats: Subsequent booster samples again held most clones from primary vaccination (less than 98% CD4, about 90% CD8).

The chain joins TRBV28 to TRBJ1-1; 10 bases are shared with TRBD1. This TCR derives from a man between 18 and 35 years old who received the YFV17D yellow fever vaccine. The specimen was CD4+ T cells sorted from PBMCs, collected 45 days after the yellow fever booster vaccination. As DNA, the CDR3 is TGTGCCAGCAGTCCCGGGACAGGGGATGGTAGCACTGAAGCTTTCTTT. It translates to CASSPGTGDGSTEAFF.